This T cell receptor (beta chain) was profiled in a study of T cell responses to AZD1222 COVID-19 vaccine. About the study: Pooling of second doses given at about 4 or about 12 weeks was done. Study findings and constraints: In the spike-specific TCR repertoire, nearly half reportedly target unmutated variant regions. Dominant at 160-218 and 743-854, vaccine-associated CD4 TCRs also spanned spike. Following two doses of AZD1222, Spike-specific TCR breadth and depth rose.

Regarding this clone: The antigen is not known.

The table came from immunoSEQ multiplex PCR; TCRdb's copy has only in-frame clones and leaves some out. The data hold 110,000 to 150,000 clones, with about 93% observed a single time. This TCR derives from an adult in good health. The input for sequencing was peripheral blood, taken on day 0 of AZD1222 vaccination.

In DNA, the CDR3 is TGTGCCAGCACCTCTTCTTGGAGCACAGATACGCAGTATTTT. This codes for CASTSSWSTDTQYF. V is TRBV5-4 and J is TRBJ2-3; D is undetermined. The CDR3 is 14 amino acids. Per the germline V gene, CDR1 is SGHNT and CDR2 is YYREEE (reference sequence). V lost 6 bases to trimming and J lost 0 bases, with 11 bases between them.